This note documents a single TCR beta chain sequence. Its antigen is undetermined. The sample is drawn from a study of a mutant IDH1 vaccine in newly diagnosed glioma. In the study overall: Earlier treatment was radiotherapy, temozolomide, or both, with most getting both.

Time point meaning: week 23, last vaccination. Each dose delivered 300 ug of mutant IDH1 20-mer peptide subcutaneously with imiquimod. Some clones are missing from TCRdb's copy, which holds only in-frame ones; the method was immunoSEQ multiplex PCR. Of 52,000 or so clones listed, roughly 80% are singletons. The TCR comes from a man between 35 and 55 years old with glioma. The material sequenced was PBMCs, taken from a glioma patient whose treatment included an IDH1 peptide vaccine.

The CDR3 loop is CASSAGTGMREQYF. CDR3 sequence (DNA): TGTGCCAGCAGCGCCGGGACAGGCATGCGGGAGCAGTACTTC. The chain combines TRBV6-1 with TRBJ2-7; TRBD1 aligns across 8 bases. Germline V CDR1 and CDR2: MNHNS, SASEGT. The V and J ends lost 6 bases and 7 bases, in that order; junction bases with no gene match: 11. The CDR3 sequence is 14 residues long.